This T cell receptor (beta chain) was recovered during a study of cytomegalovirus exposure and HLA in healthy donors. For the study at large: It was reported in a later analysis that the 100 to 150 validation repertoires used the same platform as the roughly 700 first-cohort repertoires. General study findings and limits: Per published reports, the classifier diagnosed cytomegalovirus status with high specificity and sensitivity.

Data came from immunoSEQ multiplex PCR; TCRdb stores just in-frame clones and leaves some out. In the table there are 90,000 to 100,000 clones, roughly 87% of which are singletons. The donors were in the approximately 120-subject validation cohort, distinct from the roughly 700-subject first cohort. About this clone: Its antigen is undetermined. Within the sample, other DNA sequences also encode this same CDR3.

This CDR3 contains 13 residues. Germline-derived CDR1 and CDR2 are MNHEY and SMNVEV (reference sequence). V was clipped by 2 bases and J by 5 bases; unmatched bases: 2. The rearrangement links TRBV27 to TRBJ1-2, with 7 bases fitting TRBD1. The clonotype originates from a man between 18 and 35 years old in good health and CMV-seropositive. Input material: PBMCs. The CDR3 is CASSLQGGYGYTF. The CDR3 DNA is TGTGCCAGCAGTTTACAGGGGGGTTATGGCTACACCTTC.